This TCR beta chain was obtained from a study of blood T cell repertoires in COVID-19. Study context: The United States, Italy and Spain supplied acute and convalescent COVID-19 samples. Sample material is recorded as cDNA or gDNA derived from T cells, B-cell-depleted T cells, or PBMCs.

Original methodology: Amplification of reference gene primers provided the estimated nucleated cell counts. Method: immunoSEQ multiplex PCR; TCRdb's copy keeps in-frame clones and lacks some. V and J calls and clone size are those listed in that table; D and trimming were worked out from the DNA. Among around 150,000 clones listed, roughly 86% were seen once. CDR3 length: 17 amino acids. J was trimmed by 0 bases and V by 3 bases; bases with no gene match: 5. CDR1 MDHEN and CDR2 SYDVKM come from the germline V gene. Material for sequencing was peripheral blood. The chain couples TRBV28 to TRBJ1-6; 7 bases map to TRBD1. The sequence was collected from an older woman who had recovered from COVID-19. The CDR3 reads CASSFGRGSSYNSPLHF. The CDR3, as DNA: TGTGCCAGCAGTTTCGGCAGGGGGAGCTCCTATAATTCACCCCTCCACTTT. Together with reference TRBV28 and TRBJ1-6, the CDR3 gives the full variable domain: DVKVTQSSRYLVKRTGEKVFLECVQDMDHENMFWYRQDPGLGLRLIYFSYDVKMKEKGDIPEGYSVSREKKERFSLILESASTNQTSMYLCASSFGRGSSYNSPLHFGNGTRLTVT.